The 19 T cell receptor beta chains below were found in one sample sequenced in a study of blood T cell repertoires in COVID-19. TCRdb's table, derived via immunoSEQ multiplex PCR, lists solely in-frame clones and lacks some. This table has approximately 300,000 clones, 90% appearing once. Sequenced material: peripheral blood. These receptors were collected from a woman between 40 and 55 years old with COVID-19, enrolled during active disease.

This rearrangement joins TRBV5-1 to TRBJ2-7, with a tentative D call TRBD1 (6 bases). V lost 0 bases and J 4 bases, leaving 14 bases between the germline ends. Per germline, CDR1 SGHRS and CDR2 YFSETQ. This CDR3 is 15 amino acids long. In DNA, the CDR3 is TGCGCCAGCAGCTTGGACAGGGTCTTTTCGTACGAGCAGTACTTC. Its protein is CASSLDRVFSYEQYF. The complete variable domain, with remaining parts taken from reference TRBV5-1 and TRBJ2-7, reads KAGVTQTPRYLIKTRGQQVTLSCSPISGHRSVSWYQQTPGQGLQFLFEYFSETQRNKGNFPGRFSGRQFSNSRSEMNVSTLELGDSALYLCASSLDRVFSYEQYFGPGTRLTVT.

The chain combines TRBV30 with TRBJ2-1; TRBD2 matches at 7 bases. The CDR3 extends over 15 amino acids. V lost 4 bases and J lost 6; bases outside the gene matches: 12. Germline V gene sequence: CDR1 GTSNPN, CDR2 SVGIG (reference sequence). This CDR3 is CAWTSGTTLGNEQFF. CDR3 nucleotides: TGTGCCTGGACCTCCGGGACTACCCTGGGCAATGAGCAGTTCTTC.

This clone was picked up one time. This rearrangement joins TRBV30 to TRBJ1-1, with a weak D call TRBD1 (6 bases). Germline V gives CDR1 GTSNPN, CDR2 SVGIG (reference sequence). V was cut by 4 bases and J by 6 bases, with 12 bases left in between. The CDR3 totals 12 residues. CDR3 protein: CAWNKGGAEAFF. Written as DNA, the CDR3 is TGTGCCTGGAACAAAGGGGGGGCTGAAGCTTTCTTT.

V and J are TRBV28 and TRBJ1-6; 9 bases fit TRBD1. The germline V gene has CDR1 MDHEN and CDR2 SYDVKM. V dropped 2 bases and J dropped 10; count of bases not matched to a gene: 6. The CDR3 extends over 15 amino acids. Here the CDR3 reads CASSLPGQGDSPLHF. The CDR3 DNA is TGTGCCAGCAGTTTACCGGGACAGGGAGACTCACCCCTCCACTTT.

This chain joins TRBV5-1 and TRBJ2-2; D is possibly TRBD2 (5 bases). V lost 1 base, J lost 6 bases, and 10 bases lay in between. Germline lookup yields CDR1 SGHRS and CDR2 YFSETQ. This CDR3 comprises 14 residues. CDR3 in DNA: TGCGCCAGCAGCTTGACTCACGGGGCCGGGGAGCTGTTTTTT. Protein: CASSLTHGAGELFF.

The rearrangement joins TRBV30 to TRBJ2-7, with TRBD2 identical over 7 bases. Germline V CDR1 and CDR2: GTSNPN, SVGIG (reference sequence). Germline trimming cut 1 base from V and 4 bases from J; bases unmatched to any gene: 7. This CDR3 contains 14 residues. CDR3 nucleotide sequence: TGTGCCTGGAGTGGGGGGGGTACGTTATACGAGCAGTACTTC. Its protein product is CAWSGGGTLYEQYF.

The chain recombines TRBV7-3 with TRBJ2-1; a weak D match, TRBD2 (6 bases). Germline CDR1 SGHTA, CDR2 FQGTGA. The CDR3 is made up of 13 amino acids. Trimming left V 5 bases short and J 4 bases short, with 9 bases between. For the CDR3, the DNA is TGTGCCAGCAGCCCCCGGGAGTACAATGAGCAGTTCTTC. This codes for CASSPREYNEQFF.

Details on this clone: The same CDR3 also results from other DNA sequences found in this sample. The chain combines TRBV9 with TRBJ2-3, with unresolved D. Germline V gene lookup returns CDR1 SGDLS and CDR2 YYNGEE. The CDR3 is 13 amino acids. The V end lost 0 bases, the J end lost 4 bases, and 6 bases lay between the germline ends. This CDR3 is CASSVASPDTQYF. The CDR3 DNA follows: TGTGCCAGCAGCGTAGCGAGCCCAGATACGCAGTATTTT.

The CDR3 loop is CASSLTGLAGVRTDTQYF. The CDR3 region has the DNA TGTGCCAGCAGTCTTACGGGACTAGCGGGAGTGAGGACAGATACGCAGTATTTT. The chain recombines TRBV28 with TRBJ2-3, with 14 bases lining up with TRBD2. There are 18 residues in the CDR3. The junction had 10 bases not matched to a gene; V was cut back by 5 bases and J by 3 bases. The germline CDR1 and CDR2 sequences are MDHEN and SYDVKM.

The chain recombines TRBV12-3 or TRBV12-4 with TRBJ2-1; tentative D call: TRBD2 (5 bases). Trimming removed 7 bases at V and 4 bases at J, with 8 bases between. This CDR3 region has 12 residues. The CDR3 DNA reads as TGTGCCAGCACCCCGGGGTACAATGAGCAGTTCTTC. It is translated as CASTPGYNEQFF.

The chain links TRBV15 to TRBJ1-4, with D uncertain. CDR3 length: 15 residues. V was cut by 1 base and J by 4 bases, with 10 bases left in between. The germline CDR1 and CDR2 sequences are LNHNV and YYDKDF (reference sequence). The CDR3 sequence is CATSRVGVRNEKLFF. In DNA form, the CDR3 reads TGTGCCACCAGCAGAGTCGGGGTCCGTAATGAAAAACTGTTTTTT.

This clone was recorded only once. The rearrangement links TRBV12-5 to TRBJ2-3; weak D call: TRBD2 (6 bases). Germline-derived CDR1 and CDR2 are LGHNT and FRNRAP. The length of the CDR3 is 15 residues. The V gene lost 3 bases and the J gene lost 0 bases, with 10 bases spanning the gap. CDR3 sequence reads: CASGFRAGSTDTQYF. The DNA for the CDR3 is TGTGCTAGTGGTTTCAGGGCGGGAAGCACAGATACGCAGTATTTT.

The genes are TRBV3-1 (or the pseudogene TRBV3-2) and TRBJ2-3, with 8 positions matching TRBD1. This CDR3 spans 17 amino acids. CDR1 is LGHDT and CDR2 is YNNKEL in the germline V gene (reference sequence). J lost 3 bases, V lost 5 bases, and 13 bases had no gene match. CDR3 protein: CASSLRFQGAGTDTQYF. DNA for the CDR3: TGTGCCAGCAGCTTACGATTTCAGGGGGCAGGGACAGATACGCAGTATTTT.

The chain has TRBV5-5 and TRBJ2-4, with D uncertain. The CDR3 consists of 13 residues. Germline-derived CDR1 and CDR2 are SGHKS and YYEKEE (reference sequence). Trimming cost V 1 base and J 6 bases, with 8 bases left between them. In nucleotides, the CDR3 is TGTGCCAGCAGCTTGAACGGCGGAAACATTCAGTACTTC. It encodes CASSLNGGNIQYF.

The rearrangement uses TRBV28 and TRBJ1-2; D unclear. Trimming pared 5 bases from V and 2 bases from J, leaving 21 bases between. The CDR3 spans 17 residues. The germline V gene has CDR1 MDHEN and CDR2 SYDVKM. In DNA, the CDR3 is TGTGCCAGCAGTAAGCTCTCACCTCGGACGGGGAACTATGGCTACACCTTC. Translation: CASSKLSPRTGNYGYTF.

Written as DNA, the CDR3 is TGCGCCAGCAGTGTAAGGGAGGGCTCCAAAGATACGCAGTATTTT. Encoded protein: CASSVREGSKDTQYF. The gene calls are TRBV10-2 and TRBJ2-3, with 7 bases that match TRBD2. CDR3 length: 15 amino acids. Germline values: CDR1 WSHSY, CDR2 SAAADI. Trimming took 4 bases from V and 5 from J; bases not matched to a gene: 9.

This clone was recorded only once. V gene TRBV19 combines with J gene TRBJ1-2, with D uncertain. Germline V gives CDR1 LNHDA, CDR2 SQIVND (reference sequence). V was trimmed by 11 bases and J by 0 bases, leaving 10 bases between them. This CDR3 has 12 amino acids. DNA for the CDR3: TGTGCCTGTACCGGGACTAACTATGGCTACACCTTC. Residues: CACTGTNYGYTF.

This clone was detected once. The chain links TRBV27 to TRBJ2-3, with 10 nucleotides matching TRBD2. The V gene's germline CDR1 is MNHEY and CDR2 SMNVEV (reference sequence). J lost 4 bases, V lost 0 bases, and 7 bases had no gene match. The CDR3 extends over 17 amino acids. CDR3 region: CASSLSRASGGADTQYF. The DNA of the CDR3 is TGTGCCAGCAGTTTATCGAGGGCTAGCGGGGGTGCAGATACGCAGTATTTT.

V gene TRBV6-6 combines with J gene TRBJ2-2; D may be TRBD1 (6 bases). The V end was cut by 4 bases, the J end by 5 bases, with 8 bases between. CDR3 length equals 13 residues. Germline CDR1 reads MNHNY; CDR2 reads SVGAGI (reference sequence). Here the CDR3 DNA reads TGTGCCAGCAGTTGGGACACGACCGGGGAGCTGTTTTTT. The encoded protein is CASSWDTTGELFF.